Given below is one T cell receptor beta chain in context. Assay used: immunoSEQ multiplex PCR; TCRdb lists only in-frame clones, some missing. The sample yields 90,000 to 100,000 clones, 79% seen once. The entry originates in a study of control samples from healthy donors and cancer patients. The CDR3 is made up of 13 amino acids. The ends lost 6 bases at V and 8 bases at J; junction bases unmatched: 7. The germline CDR1 and CDR2 sequences are LNHDA and SQIVND (reference sequence). The sequenced sample consisted of blood. V usage is TRBV19 and J usage is TRBJ2-1; 7 bases map to TRBD1. The receptor was isolated from a woman aged 25 to 45 in good health. CDR3 nucleotide sequence: TGTGCCAGTAGCGAGAGGGGGCTTGATGAGCAGTTCTTC. It specifies CASSERGLDEQFF.